This T cell receptor (beta chain) emerged from a study of shared T cell receptors in the human thymus. The V gene's germline CDR1 is SGHAT and CDR2 FQNNGV. The CDR3 is 13 amino acids. V was pared by 0 bases and J by 12 bases, with 12 bases between. Assay used: immunoSEQ multiplex PCR; TCRdb lists only in-frame clones, some missing. Seen here are 500,000 to 750,000 clones, roughly 90% observed once, and the top ten hold 0.008% to 0.011%. This same sample was also part of a study on human thymus T cells. Per that study: Blood and thymic repertoires both appeared biased in V and J gene usage. Related research has reported that thymic repertoires overlap highly among unrelated individuals.

The rearrangement links TRBV11-2 to TRBJ2-1; unclear D gene. The sequence came from a boy under three years old with a congenital heart defect. Input material: thymocytes. Written as DNA, the CDR3 is TGTGCCAGCAGCTTAGATCCCCAGTTGTGGCAGTTCTTC. It encodes CASSLDPQLWQFF.